This TCR beta chain was obtained from a study of metastatic and nonmetastatic thyroid tumors. Across the study: The authors compared repertoires across blood and tumor or nodule tissue from malignant and benign thyroid patients.

No patient received treatment before thyroid surgery. Regarding the study as a whole: Significantly greater TCR beta diversity was reportedly found in malignant thyroid tumors than in benign nodules (in blood and tumor).

This clone was recorded at least ten times. Its cognate antigen is unknown. Via MiXCR, TCRdb re-called the PCR reads. The sample contains approximately 84,000 clones, under 15% of which appear only once. The sequence derives from a female donor with papillary thyroid cancer or a benign thyroid nodule (not recorded which). Some clones in this sample may be carry-over from other donors' samples. The sample consisted of blood.

The CDR3 DNA reads TGTGCCAGCAGTTCCCCTGAACAGGCCTTTAATGAAAAACTGTTTTTT. This encodes CASSSPEQAFNEKLFF. V and J are TRBV28 and TRBJ1-4; tentatively, D is TRBD1 (5 bases). The CDR3 contains 16 residues. Germline V gives CDR1 MDHEN, CDR2 SYDVKM. The V and J ends lost 4 bases and 4 bases respectively, with 16 bases between them.